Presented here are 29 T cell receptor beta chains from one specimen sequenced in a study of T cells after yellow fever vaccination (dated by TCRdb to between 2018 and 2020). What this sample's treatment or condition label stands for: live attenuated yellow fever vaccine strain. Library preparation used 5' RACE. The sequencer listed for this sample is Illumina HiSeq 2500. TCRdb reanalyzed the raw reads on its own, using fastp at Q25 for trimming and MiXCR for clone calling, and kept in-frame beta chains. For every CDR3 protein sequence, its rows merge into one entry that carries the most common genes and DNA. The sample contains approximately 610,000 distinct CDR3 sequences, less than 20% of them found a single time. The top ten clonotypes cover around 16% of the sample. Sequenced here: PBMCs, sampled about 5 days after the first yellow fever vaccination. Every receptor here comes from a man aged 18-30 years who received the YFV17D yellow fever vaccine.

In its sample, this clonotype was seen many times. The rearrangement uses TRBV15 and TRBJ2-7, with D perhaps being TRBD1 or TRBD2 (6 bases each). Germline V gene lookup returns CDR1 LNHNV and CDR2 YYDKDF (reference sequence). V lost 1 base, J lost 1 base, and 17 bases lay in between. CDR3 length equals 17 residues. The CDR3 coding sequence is TGTGCCACCAGCAGAGGGGGGCGCGGGGTAAGTTCCTACGAGCAGTACGTC. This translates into CATSRGGRGVSSYEQYV.

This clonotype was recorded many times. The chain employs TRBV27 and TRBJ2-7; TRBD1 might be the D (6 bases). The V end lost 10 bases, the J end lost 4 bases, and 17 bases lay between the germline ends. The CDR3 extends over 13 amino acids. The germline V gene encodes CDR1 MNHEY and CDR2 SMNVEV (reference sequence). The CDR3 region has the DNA TGTGCCACCCGAGGGAAAGGGGGTTACGAGCAGTACGTC. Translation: CATRGKGGYEQYV.

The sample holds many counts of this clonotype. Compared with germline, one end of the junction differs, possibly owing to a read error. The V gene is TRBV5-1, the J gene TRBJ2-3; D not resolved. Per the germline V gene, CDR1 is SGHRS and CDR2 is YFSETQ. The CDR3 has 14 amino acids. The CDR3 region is CASSLDGSTDTQYF. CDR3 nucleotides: TGTGCCAGCAGCCTAGACGGTAGCACAGATACGCAGTATTTT.

Written as DNA, the CDR3 is TGTGCCAGCAGTTGGGCCAACTGGGACGAGCAGTACTTC. This gives the protein CASSWANWDEQYF. The chain employs TRBV6-5 and TRBJ2-7; unclear D gene. This CDR3 is built from 13 residues. V lost 4 bases to trimming and J lost 5 bases, with 12 bases between them. Germline CDR1 and CDR2: MNHEY and SVGAGI.

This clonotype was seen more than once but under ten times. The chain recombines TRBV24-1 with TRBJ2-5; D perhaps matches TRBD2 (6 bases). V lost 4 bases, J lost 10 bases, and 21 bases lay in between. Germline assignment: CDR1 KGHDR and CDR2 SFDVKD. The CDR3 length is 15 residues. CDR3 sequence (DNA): TGTGCCACCAGTGAGGAGGGACCAGGAGAAGGCGGCCAGTACTTC. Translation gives CATSEEGPGEGGQYF.

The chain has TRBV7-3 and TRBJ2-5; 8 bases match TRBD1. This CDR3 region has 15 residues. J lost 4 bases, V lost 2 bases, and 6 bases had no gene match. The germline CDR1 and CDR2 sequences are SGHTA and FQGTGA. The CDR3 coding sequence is TGTGCCAGCAGCTTACAGGGGGCCTCTGGAGAGACCCAGTACTTC. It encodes CASSLQGASGETQYF.

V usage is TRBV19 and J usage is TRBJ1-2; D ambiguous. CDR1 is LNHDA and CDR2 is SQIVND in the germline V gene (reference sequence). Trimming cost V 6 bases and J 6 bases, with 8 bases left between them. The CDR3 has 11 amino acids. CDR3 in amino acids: CASRQYDGYTF. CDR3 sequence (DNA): TGTGCCAGTAGGCAGTATGATGGCTACACCTTC.

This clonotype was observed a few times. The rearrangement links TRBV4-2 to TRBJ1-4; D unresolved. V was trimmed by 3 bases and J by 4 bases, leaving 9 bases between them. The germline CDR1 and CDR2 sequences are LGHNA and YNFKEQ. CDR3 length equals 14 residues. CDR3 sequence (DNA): TGTGCCAGCAGCCAGGTGGGGATTAATGAAAAACTGTTTTTT. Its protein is CASSQVGINEKLFF.

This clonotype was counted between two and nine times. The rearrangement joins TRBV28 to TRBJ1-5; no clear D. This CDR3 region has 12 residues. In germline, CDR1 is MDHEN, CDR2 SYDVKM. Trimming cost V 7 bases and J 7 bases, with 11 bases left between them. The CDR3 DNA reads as TGTGCCAGCAACCCGACACTGCAGCCCCAGCATTTT. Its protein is CASNPTLQPQHF. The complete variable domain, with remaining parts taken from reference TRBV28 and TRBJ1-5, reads DVKVTQSSRYLVKRTGEKVFLECVQDMDHENMFWYRQDPGLGLRLIYFSYDVKMKEKGDIPEGYSVSREKKERFSLILESASTNQTSMYLCASNPTLQPQHFGDGTRLSIL.

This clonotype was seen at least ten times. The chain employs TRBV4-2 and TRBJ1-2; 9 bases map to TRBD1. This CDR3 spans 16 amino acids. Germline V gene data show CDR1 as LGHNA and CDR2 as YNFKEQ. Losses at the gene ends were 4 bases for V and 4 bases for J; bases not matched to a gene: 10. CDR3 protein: CASSRQNRGRTYGYTF. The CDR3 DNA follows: TGTGCCAGCAGCCGCCAGAACAGGGGGCGGACCTATGGCTACACCTTC.

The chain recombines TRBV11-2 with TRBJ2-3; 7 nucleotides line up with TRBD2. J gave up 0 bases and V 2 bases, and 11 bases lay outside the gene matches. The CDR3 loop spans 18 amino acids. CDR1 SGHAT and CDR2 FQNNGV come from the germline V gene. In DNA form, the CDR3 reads TGTGCCAGCAGCTTATTCCCCCCAGGACTAGGAAGCACAGATACGCAGTATTTT. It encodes CASSLFPPGLGSTDTQYF.

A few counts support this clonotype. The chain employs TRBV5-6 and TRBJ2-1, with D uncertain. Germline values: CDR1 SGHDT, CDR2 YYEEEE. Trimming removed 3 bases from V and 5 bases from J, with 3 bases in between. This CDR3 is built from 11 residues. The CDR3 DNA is TGTGCCAGCAGCTGGGACAATGAGCAGTTCTTC. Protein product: CASSWDNEQFF.

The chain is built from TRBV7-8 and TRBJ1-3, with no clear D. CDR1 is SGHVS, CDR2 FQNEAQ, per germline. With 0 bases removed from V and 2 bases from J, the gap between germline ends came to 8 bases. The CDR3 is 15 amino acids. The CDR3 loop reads CASSLAGKTGNTIYF. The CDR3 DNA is TGTGCCAGCAGCTTAGCTGGCAAAACTGGAAACACCATATATTTT.

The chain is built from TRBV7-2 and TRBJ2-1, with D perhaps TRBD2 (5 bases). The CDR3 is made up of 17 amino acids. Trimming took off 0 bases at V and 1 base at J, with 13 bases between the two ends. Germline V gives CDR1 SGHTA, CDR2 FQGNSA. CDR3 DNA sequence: TGTGCCAGCAGCTTAGCGCTGATAGCGAGGTCCTACAATGAGCAGTTCTTC. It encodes CASSLALIARSYNEQFF.

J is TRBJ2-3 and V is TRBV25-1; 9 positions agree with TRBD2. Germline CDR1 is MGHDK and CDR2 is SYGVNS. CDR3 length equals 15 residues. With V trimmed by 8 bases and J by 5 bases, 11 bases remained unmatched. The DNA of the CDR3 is TGTGCCAGCGACAACGTAGCGGGGGACGTAGATACGCAGTATTTT. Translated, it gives CASDNVAGDVDTQYF.

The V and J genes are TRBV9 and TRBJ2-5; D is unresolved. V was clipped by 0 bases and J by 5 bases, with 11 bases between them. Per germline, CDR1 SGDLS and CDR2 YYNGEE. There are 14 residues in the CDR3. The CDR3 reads CASSVAFGGETQYF. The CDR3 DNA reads TGTGCCAGCAGCGTAGCCTTCGGTGGGGAGACCCAGTACTTC. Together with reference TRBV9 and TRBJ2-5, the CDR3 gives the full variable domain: DSGVTQTPKHLITATGQRVTLRCSPRSGDLSVYWYQQSLDQGLQFLIQYYNGEERAKGNILERFSAQQFPDLHSELNLSSLELGDSALYFCASSVAFGGETQYFGPGTRLLVL.

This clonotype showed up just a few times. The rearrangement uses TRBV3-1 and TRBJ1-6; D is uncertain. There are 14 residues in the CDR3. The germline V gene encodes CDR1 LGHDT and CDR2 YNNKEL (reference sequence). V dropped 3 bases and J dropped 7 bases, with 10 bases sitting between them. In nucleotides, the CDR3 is TGTGCCAGCAGCCACGAGGGCCCCAATTCACCCCTCCACTTT. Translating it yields CASSHEGPNSPLHF.

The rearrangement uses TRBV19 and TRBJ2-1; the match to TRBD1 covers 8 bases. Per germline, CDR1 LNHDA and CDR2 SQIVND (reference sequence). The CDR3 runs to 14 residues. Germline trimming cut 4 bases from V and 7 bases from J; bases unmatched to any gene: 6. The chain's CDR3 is CASSTQGALNEQFF. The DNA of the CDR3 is TGTGCCAGTAGTACTCAGGGGGCGCTGAATGAGCAGTTCTTC. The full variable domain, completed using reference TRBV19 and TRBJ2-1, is DGGITQSPKYLFRKEGQNVTLSCEQNLNHDAMYWYRQDPGQGLRLIYYSQIVNDFQKGDIAEGYSVSREKKESFPLTVTSAQKNPTAFYLCASSTQGALNEQFFGPGTRLTVL.

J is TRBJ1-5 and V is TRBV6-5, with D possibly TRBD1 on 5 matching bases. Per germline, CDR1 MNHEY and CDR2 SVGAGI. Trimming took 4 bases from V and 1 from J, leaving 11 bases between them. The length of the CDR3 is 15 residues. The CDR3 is CASSSRVGSNQPQHF. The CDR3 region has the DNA TGTGCCAGCAGTTCCAGGGTAGGGAGCAATCAGCCCCAGCATTTT.

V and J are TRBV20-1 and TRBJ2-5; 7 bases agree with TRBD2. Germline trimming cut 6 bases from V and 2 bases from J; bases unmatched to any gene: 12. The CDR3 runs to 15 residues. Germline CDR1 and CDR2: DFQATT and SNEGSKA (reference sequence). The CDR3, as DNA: TGCAGTGCCCCCAGTGGCGGGGGTAGACAAGAGACCCAGTACTTC. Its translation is CSAPSGGGRQETQYF.

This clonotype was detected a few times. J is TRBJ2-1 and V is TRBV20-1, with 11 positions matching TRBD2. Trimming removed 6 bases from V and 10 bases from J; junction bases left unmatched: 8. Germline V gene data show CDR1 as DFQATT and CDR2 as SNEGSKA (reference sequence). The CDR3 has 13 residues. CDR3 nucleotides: TGCAGTGCCCCGGGACTAGCGGTGAGAGAGCAGTTCTTC. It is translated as CSAPGLAVREQFF.

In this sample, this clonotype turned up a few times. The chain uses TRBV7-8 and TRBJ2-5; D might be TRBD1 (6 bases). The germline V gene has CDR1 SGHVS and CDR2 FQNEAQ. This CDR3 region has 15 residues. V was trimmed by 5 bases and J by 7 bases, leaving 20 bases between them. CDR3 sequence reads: CASSPAIDRRRTQYF. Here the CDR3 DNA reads TGTGCCAGCAGCCCCGCTATAGACAGGAGGCGGACCCAGTACTTC.

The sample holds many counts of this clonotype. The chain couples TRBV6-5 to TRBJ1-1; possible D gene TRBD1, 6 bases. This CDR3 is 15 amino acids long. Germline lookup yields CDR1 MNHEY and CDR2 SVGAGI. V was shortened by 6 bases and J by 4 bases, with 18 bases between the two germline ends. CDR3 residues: CASSYRATGSTEAFF. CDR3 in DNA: TGTGCCAGCAGCTACAGGGCGACGGGCAGCACTGAAGCTTTCTTT.

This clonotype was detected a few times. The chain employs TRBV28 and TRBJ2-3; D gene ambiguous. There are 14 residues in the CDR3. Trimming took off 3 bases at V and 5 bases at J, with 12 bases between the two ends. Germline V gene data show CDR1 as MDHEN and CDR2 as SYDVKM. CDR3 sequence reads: CASSFVTTLDTQYF. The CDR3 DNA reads TGTGCCAGCAGTTTCGTGACGACCCTAGATACGCAGTATTTT.

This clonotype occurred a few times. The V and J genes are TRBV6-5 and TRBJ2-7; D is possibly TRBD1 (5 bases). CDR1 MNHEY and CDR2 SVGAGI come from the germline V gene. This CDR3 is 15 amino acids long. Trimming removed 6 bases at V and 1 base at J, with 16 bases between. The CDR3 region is CASRGTGLASYEQYF. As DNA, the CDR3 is TGTGCCAGCAGGGGAACAGGCCTCGCTTCCTACGAGCAGTACTTC.

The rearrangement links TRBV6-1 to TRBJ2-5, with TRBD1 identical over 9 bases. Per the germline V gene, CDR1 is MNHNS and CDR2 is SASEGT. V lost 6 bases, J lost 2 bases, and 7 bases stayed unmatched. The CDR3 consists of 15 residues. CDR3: CASSSPDRGQETQYF. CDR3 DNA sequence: TGTGCCAGCAGCTCCCCGGACAGGGGACAAGAGACCCAGTACTTC.

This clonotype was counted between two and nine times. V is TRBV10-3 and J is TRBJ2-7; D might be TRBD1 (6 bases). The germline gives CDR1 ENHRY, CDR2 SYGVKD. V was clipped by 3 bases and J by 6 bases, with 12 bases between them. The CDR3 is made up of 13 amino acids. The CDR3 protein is CAISDGTFFEQYF. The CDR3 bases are TGTGCCATCAGTGATGGGACATTCTTCGAGCAGTACTTC.

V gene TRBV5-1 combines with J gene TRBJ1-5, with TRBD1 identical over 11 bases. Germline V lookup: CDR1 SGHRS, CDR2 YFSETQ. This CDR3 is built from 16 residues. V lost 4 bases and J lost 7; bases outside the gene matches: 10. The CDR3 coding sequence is TGCGCCAGCAGCGCCAGCGGGACAGGGGGTGGCCAGCCCCAGCATTTT. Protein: CASSASGTGGGQPQHF.

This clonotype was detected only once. The CDR3 sequence is CASSQVISGGPKSYEQYF. In DNA, the CDR3 is TGTGCCAGCAGCCAAGTTATTAGCGGGGGACCAAAAAGCTACGAGCAGTACTTC. The rearrangement uses TRBV3-1 and TRBJ2-7; 9 bases map to TRBD2. Germline CDR1 is LGHDT and CDR2 is YNNKEL (reference sequence). CDR3 length equals 18 residues. Trimming at V came to 1 base and at J to 3 bases, leaving 13 bases not matched to a gene.